Listed below are T cell receptor beta chains from one sample, sequenced in a study of T cell changes during pregnancy in multiple sclerosis. Sequenced by immunoSEQ multiplex PCR; TCRdb stores in-frame clones only, minus some. The sample lists over 65,000 clones; 90% to 95% were seen once. The material was peripheral blood, obtained in the third trimester of pregnancy. The origin of the receptors is a female donor with multiple sclerosis, enrolled in a pregnancy study. The CDR3 runs from the conserved cysteine through the conserved F or W. The D gene is left open where the match is weak. The size entry is marked missing in some rows and otherwise reads once, few, many or a size class.

clone_size,v_call,d_call,cdr3_aa
once,TRBV9,NA,CASSASTGELFF
NA,TRBV20-1,NA,CSASAYEQYF
NA,TRBV18,TRBD1,CASSPSGQGQGEQYF
NA,TRBV27,TRBD1,CASSLASTGKNTEAFF
NA,TRBV11-2,TRBD1,CASRYRGDTEAFF
NA,TRBV10-3,NA,CAISEGHGSNQPQHF
NA,TRBV6-1,NA,CASSPIMETQYF
NA,TRBV5-1,NA,CASSLDRWTEAFF
NA,TRBV9,TRBD1,CASSVASGGGYNEQFF
NA,TRBV7-9,NA,CASSGGGHPEAFF
NA,TRBV6-6,TRBD1,CASSYSTGPTEAFF
NA,TRBV4-3,NA,CASSQEPQGLNTEAFF
NA,TRBV2,TRBD1,CASRPDRASYEQYF
NA,TRBV14,NA,CASSHGQSYGYTF
NA,TRBV25-1,TRBD1,CASRPTGARNSPLHF
NA,TRBV9,TRBD1,CASSAGQANTEAFF
NA,TRBV7-7,TRBD2,CASSAGLVGETQYF
NA,TRBV11-2,NA,CASSQGRLADNQPQHF
NA,TRBV5-6,NA,CASSLGGGSYNEQFF
NA,TRBV7-9,TRBD1,CASSDPGQPSLEAFF
NA,TRBV10-3,NA,CAISVKGKEEQYF
NA,TRBV18,TRBD2,CASSPSTSGGGNEQFF
NA,TRBV7-2,NA,CASSLGGGAYEQYF
NA,TRBV10-3,NA,CAISLQVEEPQHF
NA,TRBV7-2,NA,CASSLGGGETEAFF
NA,TRBV13,TRBD1,CASSPRDRGEEQFF
NA,TRBV9,NA,CASSGGQPDFEAFF
once,TRBV7-6,NA,CASSSAGPPSGNTIYF
few,TRBV15,TRBD1,CATSARQGDNSPLHF
few,TRBV5-8,TRBD1,CASSLVLTGGWKAFF
NA,TRBV7-3,NA,CASSPHRSTDTQYF
NA,TRBV2,TRBD2,CASRERGGWETQYF
NA,TRBV9,TRBD1,CASSVEGQVSGTQYF
NA,TRBV10-3,NA,CATGFATYNEQFF
NA,TRBV7-9,TRBD1,CASRLGDRGSNEQFF
NA,TRBV10-3,NA,CAISESENQPQHF
NA,TRBV5-1,TRBD2,CASSAGTSGGKETQYF
NA,TRBV7-8,NA,CASSPRGGDQPQHF
NA,TRBV7-2,NA,CASSLGTLAGYGYTF
NA,TRBV12-5,TRBD1,CASGNPTGTGRTEAFF
NA,TRBV30,TRBD2,CAWSVVAGGYEQFF
NA,TRBV6-6,TRBD1,CASSYLTGGDGELFF